The 2 T cell receptor beta chains below all came from one sample that was sequenced in a study of blood T cell repertoires in COVID-19. The data were produced by immunoSEQ multiplex PCR, yet TCRdb's version contains in-frame clones alone and is incomplete. The sample yields approximately 27,000 clones, about 80% seen once. The sequencing sample was made of peripheral blood. The receptor set was obtained from a human donor in a cohort sampled during active COVID-19.

V usage is TRBV6-5 and J usage is TRBJ1-1; 11 bases are a match to TRBD1. CDR1 is MNHEY and CDR2 is SVGAGI in the germline V gene. With V trimmed by 6 bases and J by 5 bases, 5 bases remained unmatched. The CDR3 runs to 14 residues. The DNA of the CDR3 is TGTGCCAGCAGCTTGGACAGGGGGCGTACTGAAGCTTTCTTT. This gives the protein CASSLDRGRTEAFF.

V usage is TRBV29-1 and J usage is TRBJ2-2, with 9 bases identical to TRBD1. This CDR3 has 14 amino acids. The V and J ends lost 1 base and 3 bases, in that order; junction bases with no gene match: 0. The V gene's germline CDR1 is SQVTM and CDR2 ANQGSEA. In nucleotides, the CDR3 is TGCAGCGTTGAAGGGGACAGGGACACCGGGGAGCTGTTTTTT. The encoded protein is CSVEGDRDTGELFF.